A single sample gave rise to the 3 T cell receptor beta chains below, sequenced in a study of cytomegalovirus exposure and HLA in healthy donors. The PCR ran on 60 Vbeta and 13 Jbeta primers. Data came from immunoSEQ multiplex PCR; TCRdb stores just in-frame clones and leaves some out. The sample lists about 55,000 clones; around 78% were seen once. The sequencing sample was made of PBMCs. The receptors were gathered from a female donor in good health and CMV-seronegative.

The chain has TRBV27 and TRBJ1-6, with a possible D match to TRBD1 (5 bases). This CDR3 contains 15 residues. Germline assignment: CDR1 MNHEY and CDR2 SMNVEV (reference sequence). The ends were cut back, 6 bases at V and 5 bases at J, with 14 bases in the middle. CDR3 sequence reads: CASSLRTINNSPLHF. CDR3 DNA: TGTGCCAGCAGCCTCCGGACAATCAATAATTCACCCCTCCACTTT.

The chain carries TRBV7-8 and TRBJ2-1, with 9 bases aligning to TRBD1. Germline V gene data show CDR1 as SGHVS and CDR2 as FQNEAQ. The CDR3 is 16 residues long. Unmatched junction bases numbered 7, after V lost 1 base and J lost 6 bases. CDR3 sequence: CASSLGFGTGSNEQFF. CDR3 sequence (DNA): TGTGCCAGCAGCTTAGGGTTCGGGACAGGGTCCAATGAGCAGTTCTTC. Looking up the rest from reference TRBV7-8 and TRBJ2-1 gives the full variable domain: GAGVSQSPRYKVAKRGQDVALRCDPISGHVSLFWYQQALGQGPEFLTYFQNEAQLDKSGLPSDRFFAERPEGSVSTLKIQRTQQEDSAVYLCASSLGFGTGSNEQFFGPGTRLTVL.

The rearrangement joins TRBV9 to TRBJ2-5, with a possible D match to TRBD2 (7 bases). Germline V gene lookup returns CDR1 SGDLS and CDR2 YYNGEE. Trimming removed 5 bases from V and 3 bases from J, with 17 bases in between. This CDR3 has 15 amino acids. In DNA, the CDR3 is TGTGCCAGCAGAAGGGGCGGGGGACAAGAAGAGACCCAGTACTTC. Residues: CASRRGGGQEETQYF.